This TCR beta chain stems from a study of T cell responses to AZD1222 COVID-19 vaccine. Notes on this clone: Its antigen is unidentified.

Clones were sequenced by immunoSEQ multiplex PCR, and TCRdb holds only the in-frame ones, with some missing. The sample comprises around 150,000 clones, about 90% of which are singletons, and 1.3% to 1.5% rests with the top ten. Findings of the study overall: Regions 160-218 and 743-854 held dominance among vaccine-associated CD4 TCRs, which spanned spike.

This clonotype originated in an adult in good health. The sequencing here drew on peripheral blood, taken on day 0 of AZD1222 vaccination.

The CDR3 DNA reads TGTGCCAGCGATAGGACAGCGGCGTTCACTGAAGCTTTCTTT. Translating gives CASDRTAAFTEAFF. The chain carries TRBV7-6 and TRBJ1-1, with D tentatively TRBD1 (6 bases). V was cut by 8 bases and J by 4 bases, with 17 bases left in between. Germline CDR1 reads SGHVS; CDR2 reads FNYEAQ. The CDR3 spans 14 residues.